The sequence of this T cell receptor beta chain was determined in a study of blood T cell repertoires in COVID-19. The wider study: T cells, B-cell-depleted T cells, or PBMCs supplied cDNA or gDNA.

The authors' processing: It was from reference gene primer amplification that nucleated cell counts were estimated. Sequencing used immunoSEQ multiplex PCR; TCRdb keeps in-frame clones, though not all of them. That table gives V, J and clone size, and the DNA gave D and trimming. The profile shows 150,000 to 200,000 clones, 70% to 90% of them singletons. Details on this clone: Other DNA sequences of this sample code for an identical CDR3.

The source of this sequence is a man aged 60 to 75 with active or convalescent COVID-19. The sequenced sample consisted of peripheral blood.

The CDR3 loop reads CASSLEGSYEQYF. The CDR3 nucleotides read TGTGCCAGCAGTTTAGAGGGTTCCTACGAGCAGTACTTC. The V call is TRBV28, the J call TRBJ2-7; D is perhaps TRBD2 (5 bases). CDR1 and CDR2 from the germline V gene are MDHEN and SYDVKM. V was trimmed by 2 bases and J by 1 base, leaving 6 bases between them. CDR3 length: 13 amino acids.